The 15 T cell receptor beta chains below were found in one sample sequenced in a study of blood T cell repertoires in COVID-19. Sequencing used immunoSEQ multiplex PCR; TCRdb keeps in-frame clones, though not all of them. The sample carries about 280,000 clones, roughly nine tenths recorded once. The sequencing input was peripheral blood. These receptors all come from a man aged 35 to 55 with active or convalescent COVID-19.

In this sample, this clone turned up once. The chain carries TRBV11-2 and TRBJ2-7; 7 nucleotides agree with TRBD2. Germline loops: CDR1 SGHAT, CDR2 FQNNGV. The V gene end was trimmed by 6 bases and the J gene end by 4 bases; junction bases not matched to a gene: 12. This CDR3 spans 15 amino acids. CDR3 loop: CASRGGTGSVYEQYF. CDR3 DNA sequence: TGTGCCAGCAGGGGAGGGACCGGGAGTGTTTACGAGCAGTACTTC.

CDR3 amino acids: CSVFPGATEAFF. CDR3 DNA: TGCAGCGTTTTTCCAGGGGCCACTGAAGCTTTCTTT. The chain combines TRBV29-1 with TRBJ1-1; maybe TRBD1 (6 bases). Germline CDR1 reads SQVTM; CDR2 reads ANQGSEA. V shed 5 bases and J shed 4 bases, with 11 bases lying between them. The CDR3 contains 12 residues.

V usage is TRBV30 and J usage is TRBJ1-6, with TRBD1 identical over 8 bases. The germline gives CDR1 GTSNPN, CDR2 SVGIG (reference sequence). Trimming removed 0 bases from V and 8 bases from J; junction bases left unmatched: 6. The CDR3 extends over 15 amino acids. The CDR3 reads CAWSVVETGDSPLHF. The CDR3 coding sequence is TGTGCCTGGAGTGTGGTTGAGACAGGGGATTCACCCCTCCACTTT.

J is TRBJ2-1 and V is TRBV11-3; D unresolved. The CDR3 runs to 15 residues. The V end was cut by 0 bases, the J end by 3 bases, with 9 bases between. Looked up from germline, CDR1 is SGHNT and CDR2 is YENEEA. The CDR3 sequence: CASSLEVVDYNEQFF. In DNA form, the CDR3 reads TGTGCCAGCAGCTTAGAGGTAGTAGACTACAATGAGCAGTTCTTC.

The rearrangement links TRBV18 to TRBJ2-1, with a possible D match to TRBD1 (6 bases). The CDR3 extends over 17 amino acids. Trimming took 6 bases from V and 6 from J, leaving 24 bases between them. Germline CDR1 reads KGHSH; CDR2 reads LQKENI. The CDR3 spells CASSRTKESGRGNEQFF. The DNA of the CDR3 is TGTGCCAGCTCCCGCACTAAGGAGAGTGGCAGGGGCAATGAGCAGTTCTTC.

The V gene is TRBV6-1, the J gene TRBJ1-5, with TRBD1 identical over 10 bases. Germline V gives CDR1 MNHNS, CDR2 SASEGT. CDR3 size: 15 residues. V lost 8 bases, J lost 1 base, and 5 bases stayed unmatched. CDR3 residues: CASAGTGESNQPQHF. As DNA, the CDR3 is TGTGCCAGCGCCGGGACAGGGGAGAGCAATCAGCCCCAGCATTTT.

This rearrangement joins TRBV2 to TRBJ2-5; D is perhaps TRBD1 (5 bases). V lost 3 bases to trimming and J lost 5 bases, with 13 bases between them. The germline gives CDR1 SNHLY, CDR2 FYNNEI. This CDR3 is 14 amino acids long. The CDR3 region is CASSDATARETQYF. The CDR3 DNA reads TGTGCCAGCAGTGACGCGACAGCGAGGGAGACCCAGTACTTC.

The sample holds a few counts of this clone. The chain has TRBV14 and TRBJ1-4, with D unresolved. The germline V gene encodes CDR1 SGHDN and CDR2 FVKESK. The CDR3 sequence is 14 residues long. The V end was cut by 5 bases, the J end by 5 bases, with 12 bases between. The CDR3 sequence: CASSAVNSNEKLFF. CDR3 DNA: TGTGCCAGCAGCGCAGTAAATTCGAATGAAAAACTGTTTTTT.

This clone was found once. The chain links TRBV7-9 to TRBJ2-3; 11 bases line up with TRBD2. Germline CDR1 is SEHNR and CDR2 is FQNEAQ (reference sequence). The CDR3 is made up of 14 amino acids. Trimming removed 7 bases from V and 1 base from J; junction bases left unmatched: 1. CDR3 DNA: TGTGCCAGCAAACTAGCGGGAGGCACAGATACGCAGTATTTT. Amino acid sequence: CASKLAGGTDTQYF.

This chain connects TRBV30 to TRBJ1-2, with 9 bases aligning to TRBD1. The CDR3 runs 12 residues. CDR1 and CDR2 (germline): GTSNPN, SVGIG (reference sequence). V was clipped by 5 bases and J by 8 bases; unmatched bases: 6. CDR3 nucleotides: TGTGCCTGGTTACAGGGGGCCGCCGGCTACACCTTC. Its protein is CAWLQGAAGYTF.

In its sample, this clone was seen once. The rearrangement uses TRBV24-1 and TRBJ1-5, with TRBD1 as a possible D gene (6 bases). The V gene lost 3 bases and the J gene lost 3 bases, with 14 bases spanning the gap. Germline CDR1 KGHDR, CDR2 SFDVKD. CDR3 length equals 16 residues. In nucleotides, the CDR3 is TGTGCCACCAGTGATATGGACAGTAACTTCAATCAGCCCCAGCATTTT. It is translated as CATSDMDSNFNQPQHF.

The chain has TRBV5-6 and TRBJ1-5; tentative D call: TRBD1 (5 bases). The germline gives CDR1 SGHDT, CDR2 YYEEEE. This CDR3 is built from 16 residues. Between the trimmed V and J ends, which lost 0 bases and 4 bases, there was a span of 14 bases. The CDR3 coding sequence is TGTGCCAGCAGCTTGGGTCAGGGCAGGCCTAATCAGCCCCAGCATTTT. It is translated as CASSLGQGRPNQPQHF.

CDR3 residues: CASSLRGLAYEQYF. The CDR3 DNA is TGTGCCAGCAGTTTAAGGGGACTAGCTTACGAGCAGTACTTC. J is TRBJ2-7 and V is TRBV27; 9 nucleotides line up with TRBD2. The length of the CDR3 is 14 residues. CDR1 and CDR2 (germline): MNHEY, SMNVEV (reference sequence). After removal of 2 bases from V and 4 bases from J, the junction contained 3 bases not matched to a gene.

V usage is TRBV10-3 and J usage is TRBJ1-2, with D unclear. V was pared by 7 bases and J by 2 bases, with 11 bases between. The CDR3 totals 13 residues. Germline CDR1 and CDR2: ENHRY and SYGVKD. The chain's CDR3 is CAITSGLNYGYTF. In nucleotides, the CDR3 is TGTGCCATCACCTCGGGGTTGAACTATGGCTACACCTTC.

In the case of this clone: Other DNA variants within this sample encode the same CDR3. V gene TRBV19 combines with J gene TRBJ2-2; TRBD2 is a possible D gene (6 bases). This CDR3 has 14 amino acids. Looked up from germline, CDR1 is LNHDA and CDR2 is SQIVND (reference sequence). V dropped 5 bases and J dropped 1 base, with 8 bases sitting between them. The CDR3 nucleotides read TGTGCCAGTAGTCTGCGGGGGAACACCGGGGAGCTGTTTTTT. It specifies CASSLRGNTGELFF.